The clone carrying this T cell receptor (beta chain) appeared many times. Time point defined: blood at routine non-recurrence follow-up after resection. Every molecule of TCR cDNA had its own unique molecular identifier. Each CDR3 protein gets one entry after TCRdb re-called the 5' RACE reads with MiXCR. This table holds tens of thousands of distinct CDR3 sequences, almost 10% found once. The data were taken from a study of spatial heterogeneity in lung cancer. The V and J ends lost 4 bases and 10 bases, in that order; junction bases with no gene match: 8. CDR3 length: 15 amino acids. This specimen consisted of PBMCs, obtained at follow-up. The chain couples TRBV12-3 or TRBV12-4 to TRBJ2-1, with 12 bases aligning to TRBD2. This TCR derives from a male donor with early-stage non-small cell lung cancer. CDR3 residues: CASSSRTSGDREQFF. CDR3 nucleotides: TGTGCCAGCAGTTCCAGGACTAGCGGGGACAGGGAGCAGTTCTTC.